This T cell receptor (beta chain) was recorded in a study of cytomegalovirus exposure and HLA in healthy donors. General observations from the study: Most likely, a cluster of highly shared sequence variants arose as a sequencing artifact. Roughly uniform depth of sequencing across donors was assumed in presence/absence analyses. A later analysis found most CMV-associated TCR beta chains apparently HLA-restricted.

Comments on this clone: The antigen is not known. The junction differs from germline at one of its ends, possibly a read error. Other DNA sequences in this specimen translate into the identical CDR3.

CDR3 length: 13 residues. Germline V gene sequence: CDR1 GTSNPN, CDR2 SVGIG (reference sequence). Both 60 Vbeta primers and 13 Jbeta primers went into the PCR. This table comes from immunoSEQ multiplex PCR, and its TCRdb copy is limited to in-frame clones, with some not included. The sample lists 90,000 to 100,000 clones; just under 70% were seen once. The sequence derives from a man aged 45-65 years in good health and CMV-seronegative. The chain employs TRBV30 and TRBJ1-5; 8 bases align to TRBD1. The sequenced material came from PBMCs. The CDR3 DNA is TGTGCCTGGAGCGGACAGGGCGACCAGCCCCAGCACTTT. This translates into CAWSGQGDQPQHF.